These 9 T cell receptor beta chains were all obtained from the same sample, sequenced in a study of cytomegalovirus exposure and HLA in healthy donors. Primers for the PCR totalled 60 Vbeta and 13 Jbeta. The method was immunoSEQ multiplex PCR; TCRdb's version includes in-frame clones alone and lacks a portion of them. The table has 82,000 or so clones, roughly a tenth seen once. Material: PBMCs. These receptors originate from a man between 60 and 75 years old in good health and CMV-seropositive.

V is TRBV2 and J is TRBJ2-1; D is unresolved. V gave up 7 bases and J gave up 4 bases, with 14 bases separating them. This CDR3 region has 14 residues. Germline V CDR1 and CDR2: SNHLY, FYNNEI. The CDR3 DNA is TGTGCCAGCACCTTTACCCGCGGTTACAATGAGCAGTTCTTC. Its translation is CASTFTRGYNEQFF.

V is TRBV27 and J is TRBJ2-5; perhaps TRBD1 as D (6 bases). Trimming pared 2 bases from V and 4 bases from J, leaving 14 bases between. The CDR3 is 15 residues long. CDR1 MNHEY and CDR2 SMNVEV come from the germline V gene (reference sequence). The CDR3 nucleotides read TGTGCCAGCAGTTTAAGACAGGCCATTGGAGAGACCCAGTACTTC. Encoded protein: CASSLRQAIGETQYF.

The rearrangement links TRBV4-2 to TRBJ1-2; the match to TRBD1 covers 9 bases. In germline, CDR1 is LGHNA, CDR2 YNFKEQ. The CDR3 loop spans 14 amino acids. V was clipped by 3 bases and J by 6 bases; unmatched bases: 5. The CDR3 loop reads CASSQGDREDGYTF. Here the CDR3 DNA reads TGTGCCAGCAGCCAGGGGGACAGGGAGGATGGCTACACCTTC.

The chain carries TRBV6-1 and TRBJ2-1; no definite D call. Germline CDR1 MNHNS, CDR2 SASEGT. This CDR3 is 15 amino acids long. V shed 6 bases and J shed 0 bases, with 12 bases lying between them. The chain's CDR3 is CASSELRGSYNEQFF. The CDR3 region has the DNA TGTGCCAGCAGCGAGCTACGCGGCTCCTACAATGAGCAGTTCTTC.

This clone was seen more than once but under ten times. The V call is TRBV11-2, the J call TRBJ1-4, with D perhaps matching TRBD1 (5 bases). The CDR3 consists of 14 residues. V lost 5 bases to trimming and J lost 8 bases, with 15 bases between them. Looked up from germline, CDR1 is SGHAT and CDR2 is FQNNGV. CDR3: CASSLLQAGEKLFF. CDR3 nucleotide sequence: TGTGCCAGCAGCCTGCTACAGGCAGGCGAAAAACTGTTTTTT. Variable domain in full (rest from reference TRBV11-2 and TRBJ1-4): EAGVAQSPRYKIIEKRQSVAFWCNPISGHATLYWYQQILGQGPKLLIQFQNNGVVDDSQLPKDRFSAERLKGVDSTLKIQPAKLEDSAVYLCASSLLQAGEKLFFGSGTQLSVL.

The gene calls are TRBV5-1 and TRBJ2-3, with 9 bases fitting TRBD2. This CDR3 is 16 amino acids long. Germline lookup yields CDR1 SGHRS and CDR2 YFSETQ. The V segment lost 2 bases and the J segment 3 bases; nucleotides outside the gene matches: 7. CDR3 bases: TGCGCCAGCAGCTTTAGCGGGGGAAGTAGAACAGATACGCAGTATTTT. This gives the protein CASSFSGGSRTDTQYF.

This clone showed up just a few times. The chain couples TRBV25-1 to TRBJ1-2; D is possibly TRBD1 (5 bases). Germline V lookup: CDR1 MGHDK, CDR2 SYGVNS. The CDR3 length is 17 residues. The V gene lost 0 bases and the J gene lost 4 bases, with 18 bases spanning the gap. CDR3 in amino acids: CASSEYTSTGTGYGYTF. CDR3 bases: TGTGCCAGCAGTGAATATACGTCTACAGGTACCGGCTATGGCTACACCTTC.

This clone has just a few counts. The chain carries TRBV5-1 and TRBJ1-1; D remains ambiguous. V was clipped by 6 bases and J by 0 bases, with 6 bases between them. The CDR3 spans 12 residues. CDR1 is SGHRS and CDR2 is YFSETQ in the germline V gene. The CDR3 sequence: CASNSLNTEAFF. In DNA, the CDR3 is TGCGCCAGCAACAGCCTGAACACTGAAGCTTTCTTT. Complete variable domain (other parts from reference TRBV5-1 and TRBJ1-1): KAGVTQTPRYLIKTRGQQVTLSCSPISGHRSVSWYQQTPGQGLQFLFEYFSETQRNKGNFPGRFSGRQFSNSRSEMNVSTLELGDSALYLCASNSLNTEAFFGQGTRLTVV.

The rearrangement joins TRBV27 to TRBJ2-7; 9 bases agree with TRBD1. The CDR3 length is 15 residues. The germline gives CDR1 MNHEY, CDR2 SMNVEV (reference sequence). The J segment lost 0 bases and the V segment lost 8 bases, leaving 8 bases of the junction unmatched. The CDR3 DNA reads TGTGCCAGCCATCGGGACAGGGCGAGCTCCTACGAGCAGTACTTC. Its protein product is CASHRDRASSYEQYF.